The T cell receptor (beta chain) described here comes from a study of blood T cell repertoires in COVID-19. Everyone who took part was about 18 to 90 years old, and they came from about two dozen US areas. Clinical history as reported by participants underpinned cohort assignment. Among Cohort 3 donors, those recovered had two negative PCRs, clearance, or symptom resolution. V was trimmed by 3 bases and J by 6 bases, leaving 11 bases between them. Germline V gene data show CDR1 as SNHLY and CDR2 as FYNNEI. The CDR3 runs to 13 residues. Profiling relied on immunoSEQ multiplex PCR, and the TCRdb table lists in-frame clones only, not all of them. The sample records some 300,000 clones, about nine tenths being singletons.

Input material: PBMCs or T cells enriched from blood (not recorded which). The V call is TRBV2, the J call TRBJ1-2; D gene ambiguous. The receptor's source is a man aged 25-40 years who had recovered from COVID-19. The CDR3 protein is CASSDRRQDGYTF. CDR3 nucleotides: TGTGCCAGCAGTGATCGACGCCAGGATGGCTACACCTTC.